Below are 9 T cell receptor beta chains sequenced from a single sample in a study of blood T cell repertoires in COVID-19. Repertoires were generated with immunoSEQ multiplex PCR, while TCRdb's copy carries only in-frame clones and drops some. The repertoire holds 280,000 or so clones, with 70% to 90% as singletons. Sample: peripheral blood. These receptors all stem from a woman aged 55-75 years with acute or convalescent COVID-19.

The J gene is TRBJ2-7, the V gene TRBV29-1; D remains ambiguous. Germline V gene data show CDR1 as SQVTM and CDR2 as ANQGSEA. This CDR3 has 12 amino acids. The V and J ends lost 6 bases and 6 bases respectively, with 15 bases between them. In DNA, the CDR3 is TGCAGCGTGCTTTCCAGTAAGATCGAGCAGTACTTC. It encodes CSVLSSKIEQYF.

CDR3 in amino acids: CASSSSVAGIDNEQFF. The DNA of the CDR3 is TGCGCCAGCAGCTCCTCTGTAGCGGGGATTGACAATGAGCAGTTCTTC. The gene calls are TRBV5-1 and TRBJ2-1; 8 bases align to TRBD2. CDR1 SGHRS and CDR2 YFSETQ come from the germline V gene. V shed 3 bases and J 5 bases; nucleotides not matched to a gene: 10. This CDR3 is built from 16 residues. The whole variable domain, filled in from reference TRBV5-1 and TRBJ2-1, reads KAGVTQTPRYLIKTRGQQVTLSCSPISGHRSVSWYQQTPGQGLQFLFEYFSETQRNKGNFPGRFSGRQFSNSRSEMNVSTLELGDSALYLCASSSSVAGIDNEQFFGPGTRLTVL.

The chain links TRBV5-5 to TRBJ1-5; TRBD1 matches 9 bases. The V gene end was trimmed by 6 bases and the J gene end by 4 bases; junction bases not matched to a gene: 8. This CDR3 region has 15 residues. CDR1 is SGHKS, CDR2 YYEKEE, per germline (reference sequence). The CDR3 DNA sequence: TGTGCCAGCACCGAGGACAGGGGTGGGAATCAGCCCCAGCATTTT. Its protein is CASTEDRGGNQPQHF.

This chain connects TRBV6-5 to TRBJ1-6; maybe TRBD1 (5 bases). Looked up from germline, CDR1 is MNHEY and CDR2 is SVGAGI. V lost 6 bases, J lost 10 bases, and 19 bases lay in between. The CDR3 has 15 amino acids. The CDR3: CASSQGLAGRSPLHF. CDR3 DNA: TGTGCCAGCAGCCAAGGACTTGCGGGGCGATCACCCCTCCACTTT.

CDR3 nucleotide sequence: TGTGCCAGCAGCCAAAGCGCCGTGACAGATACGCAGTATTTT. It encodes CASSQSAVTDTQYF. J is TRBJ2-3 and V is TRBV4-2, with no clear D. The CDR3 contains 14 residues. V was pared by 2 bases and J by 3 bases, with 9 bases between. Germline lookup yields CDR1 LGHNA and CDR2 YNFKEQ.

The V call is TRBV19, the J call TRBJ1-5; D gene uncertain. This CDR3 has 14 residues. The V end lost 8 bases, the J end lost 6 bases, and 17 bases lay between the germline ends. CDR1 is LNHDA and CDR2 is SQIVND in the germline V gene (reference sequence). The chain's CDR3 is CASQLPGGLQPQHF. In nucleotides, the CDR3 is TGTGCCAGTCAGCTCCCGGGAGGTCTTCAGCCCCAGCATTTT.

As to this clone: One junction end disagrees with the germline gene, perhaps due to a read error. The J gene is TRBJ2-5, the V gene TRBV7-7, with a weak D call TRBD1 (5 bases). Germline V CDR1 and CDR2: SSHAT, FNYEAQ (reference sequence). The CDR3 is 13 amino acids. Written as DNA, the CDR3 is TGTGCTAGCAGCCTACAGGTGACGGAGACCCAGTACTTC. Translated: CASSLQVTETQYF. The variable domain in full, with the rest retrieved from reference TRBV7-7 and TRBJ2-5, is GAGVSQSPRYKVTKRGQDVTLRCDPISSHATLYWYQQALGQGPEFLTYFNYEAQPDKSGLPSDRFSAERPEGSISTLTIQRTEQRDSAMYRCASSLQVTETQYFGPGTRLLVL.

The genes are TRBV4-3 and TRBJ2-7; the match to TRBD2 covers 14 bases. Looked up from germline, CDR1 is LGHNA and CDR2 is YSLEER. CDR3 length: 18 amino acids. With 2 bases clipped from V and 7 bases from J, the junction kept 13 bases outside the gene matches. The CDR3 nucleotides read TGCGCCAGCAGCCAAAACTATCCGGGACTAGCGGGAGAGCGTGAGCAGTACTTC. Translating it yields CASSQNYPGLAGEREQYF.

The chain has TRBV28 and TRBJ1-5; D gene ambiguous. CDR3 length equals 12 residues. Germline V gene sequence: CDR1 MDHEN, CDR2 SYDVKM. V lost 5 bases, J lost 6 bases, and 8 bases lay in between. CDR3 in amino acids: CASSQVSQPQHF. The CDR3 coding sequence is TGTGCCAGCAGTCAGGTGTCTCAGCCCCAGCATTTT.